This is a list of T cell receptor beta chains from one sample in a study of T-cell memory formation after mild COVID-19. TCRdb analysed the 5' RACE reads with MiXCR anew, one entry per CDR3 protein. The table lists 400,000 to 500,000 distinct CDR3 sequences, 15% to 25% of them singletons. Sequenced material: PBMCs or a T cell subset sorted from them (not recorded which). The receptor source for this set is an adult woman who had mild COVID-19 (a few samples of this study predate the infection). Cell type and time point are not known. CDR3s include the opening cysteine and the closing phenylalanine or tryptophan. Each record gives: CDR3 length, V gene, J gene, CDR3 protein.

len: 16
v_gene: TRBV4-2
j_gene: TRBJ1-2
CDR3aa: CASSQAGGGKDYGYTF

len: 13
v_gene: TRBV5-4
j_gene: TRBJ1-1
CDR3aa: CASSLGSWTEAFF

len: 14
v_gene: TRBV9
j_gene: TRBJ1-1
CDR3aa: CASSAYREGTEAFF

len: 16
v_gene: TRBV4-2
j_gene: TRBJ2-3
CDR3aa: CASSQDLGRATDTQYF

len: 15
v_gene: TRBV5-1
j_gene: TRBJ2-7
CDR3aa: CASSLEASPIYEQYF

len: 17
v_gene: TRBV1
j_gene: TRBJ1-6
CDR3aa: CTSSQVSKARVIGTLHF

len: 15
v_gene: TRBV25-1
j_gene: TRBJ2-3
CDR3aa: CASSVLAGYTDTQYF

len: 15
v_gene: TRBV30
j_gene: TRBJ1-4
CDR3aa: CAWSLGGRMNEKLFF

len: 15
v_gene: TRBV29-1
j_gene: TRBJ2-1
CDR3aa: CSVEDLGNQHGEQFF

len: 13
v_gene: TRBV7-7
j_gene: TRBJ2-2
CDR3aa: CASRRGFTGELFF

len: 15
v_gene: TRBV4-1
j_gene: TRBJ2-7
CDR3aa: CASSAIWRGSYEQYF

len: 12
v_gene: TRBV27
j_gene: TRBJ1-2
CDR3aa: CAIRQGAYGYTF

len: 14
v_gene: TRBV24-1
j_gene: TRBJ2-2
CDR3aa: CATNPGQGAGELFF

len: 17
v_gene: TRBV3-2
j_gene: TRBJ2-1
CDR3aa: CASSQDQPGAGYNEQFF

len: 15
v_gene: TRBV7-6
j_gene: TRBJ2-1
CDR3aa: CASSSTRSSYNEQFF

len: 13
v_gene: TRBV7-9
j_gene: TRBJ1-2
CDR3aa: CATFGGTSNGYTF

len: 16
v_gene: TRBV7-9
j_gene: TRBJ2-3
CDR3aa: CASSRPGLAGTDTQYF

len: 15
v_gene: TRBV4-2
j_gene: TRBJ2-7
CDR3aa: CASSPSGQGGYEQYF

len: 18
v_gene: TRBV20-1
j_gene: TRBJ1-1
CDR3aa: CSARVPGQGPSGDTEAFF

len: 14
v_gene: TRBV14
j_gene: TRBJ1-5
CDR3aa: CASSPGTSNQPQHF

len: 14
v_gene: TRBV29-1
j_gene: TRBJ1-5
CDR3aa: CSVESGVSNQPQHF

len: 15
v_gene: TRBV2
j_gene: TRBJ2-1
CDR3aa: CASSVTSGAYNEQFF

len: 14
v_gene: TRBV12-3/TRBV12-4
j_gene: TRBJ2-7
CDR3aa: CASSSPNEAEEQYF

len: 15
v_gene: TRBV18
j_gene: TRBJ1-2
CDR3aa: CASSLTTQTSGGYTF

len: 16
v_gene: TRBV24-1
j_gene: TRBJ1-5
CDR3aa: CATSDPSGGWNQPQHF

len: 14
v_gene: TRBV7-2
j_gene: TRBJ1-4
CDR3aa: CASSPRQGAEKLFF

len: 14
v_gene: TRBV24-1
j_gene: TRBJ2-1
CDR3aa: CATTSGQVSKEQFF

len: 14
v_gene: TRBV5-6
j_gene: TRBJ1-4
CDR3aa: CASRSPGVNEKLFF

len: 14
v_gene: TRBV15
j_gene: TRBJ2-7
CDR3aa: CATSSSGSSYEQYF

len: 16
v_gene: TRBV5-5
j_gene: TRBJ1-1
CDR3aa: CASSLGQGRMNTEAFF

len: 14
v_gene: TRBV20-1
j_gene: TRBJ2-7
CDR3aa: CSARFWGKAYEQYF

len: 14
v_gene: TRBV7-3
j_gene: TRBJ1-1
CDR3aa: CASSLQGATTEAFF

len: 11
v_gene: TRBV12-5
j_gene: TRBJ2-3
CDR3aa: CASGLGDTQYF

len: 12
v_gene: TRBV12-3/TRBV12-4
j_gene: TRBJ2-5
CDR3aa: CASSRGRETQYF

len: 13
v_gene: TRBV7-6
j_gene: TRBJ2-1
CDR3aa: CASSLGIGDEQFF

len: 15
v_gene: TRBV6-5
j_gene: TRBJ2-1
CDR3aa: CASSLLTSGDNEQFF

len: 15
v_gene: TRBV11-2
j_gene: TRBJ2-3
CDR3aa: CASSLGVGPRDTQYF

len: 14
v_gene: TRBV5-1
j_gene: TRBJ1-1
CDR3aa: CASRSDRVDTEAFF

len: 13
v_gene: TRBV12-3/TRBV12-4
j_gene: TRBJ1-1
CDR3aa: CASRQTVATEAFF

len: 15
v_gene: TRBV20-1
j_gene: TRBJ2-1
CDR3aa: CSARVRGGSYNEQFF

len: 15
v_gene: TRBV7-3
j_gene: TRBJ2-3
CDR3aa: CASSRTYGSTDTQYF

len: 12
v_gene: TRBV24-1
j_gene: TRBJ1-1
CDR3aa: CATSDRNTEAFF

len: 15
v_gene: TRBV2
j_gene: TRBJ1-6
CDR3aa: CASIRGQAINSPLHF

len: 16
v_gene: TRBV7-8
j_gene: TRBJ2-2
CDR3aa: CASSLRGGVGTGELFF

len: 14
v_gene: TRBV12-3/TRBV12-4
j_gene: TRBJ2-1
CDR3aa: CASSPGRGNNEQFF

len: 15
v_gene: TRBV3-1
j_gene: TRBJ1-3
CDR3aa: CASSQGGVTGNTIYF

len: 16
v_gene: TRBV5-6
j_gene: TRBJ1-2
CDR3aa: CASSSLRDSFNYGYTF

len: 14
v_gene: TRBV6-6
j_gene: TRBJ2-2
CDR3aa: CASSAPTESGELFF

len: 19
v_gene: TRBV20-1
j_gene: TRBJ2-3
CDR3aa: CSARHTVPQQDGGTDTQYF

len: 14
v_gene: TRBV6-2/TRBV6-3
j_gene: TRBJ1-2
CDR3aa: CASRGTAANYGYTF

len: 16
v_gene: TRBV12-3/TRBV12-4
j_gene: TRBJ2-3
CDR3aa: CASSLYTGLDTDTQYF

len: 15
v_gene: TRBV20-1
j_gene: TRBJ2-2
CDR3aa: CSARSLAGDTGELFF

len: 15
v_gene: TRBV7-9
j_gene: TRBJ2-1
CDR3aa: CASSWTSGRLNEQFF

len: 12
v_gene: TRBV7-9
j_gene: TRBJ1-5
CDR3aa: CASSGGSQPQHF

len: 12
v_gene: TRBV12-3/TRBV12-4
j_gene: TRBJ1-1
CDR3aa: CASSWTDTEAFF